The 23 T cell receptor beta chains in this list originate from one sample, sequenced in a study of T-cell reconstitution after alpha-beta-depleted transplantation in children. The TCRbeta library incorporated unique molecular identifiers. In TCRdb, the PCR reads were re-called with MiXCR into one record per CDR3 protein. The data hold some 500,000 distinct CDR3 sequences, with about 17% observed a single time. The material sequenced was PBMCs from the stem cell graft donor, taken from the stem cell graft. The source of these receptors is a human donor who donated a stem cell graft to a child with acute lymphoblastic leukemia.

The chain is built from TRBV6-5 and TRBJ2-7, with 9 bases fitting TRBD2. V was pared by 2 bases and J by 6 bases, with 8 bases of the junction left unmatched. The CDR3 runs to 15 residues. In germline, CDR1 is MNHEY, CDR2 SVGAGI. CDR3 region: CASSYPGGRALEQYF. CDR3 bases: TGTGCCAGCAGTTACCCGGGCGGGAGGGCCCTCGAGCAGTACTTC.

J is TRBJ2-5 and V is TRBV27; possibly TRBD1 or TRBD2 for D (5 bases each). CDR1 and CDR2 from the germline V gene are MNHEY and SMNVEV (reference sequence). The ends were cut back, 6 bases at V and 2 bases at J, with 16 bases in the middle. This CDR3 region has 15 residues. This CDR3 is CASSRWDGTQETQYF. The CDR3 coding sequence is TGTGCCAGCAGCCGCTGGGACGGAACGCAAGAGACCCAGTACTTC.

The rearrangement joins TRBV3-1 to TRBJ2-3, with unresolved D. This CDR3 contains 13 residues. The germline V gene has CDR1 LGHDT and CDR2 YNNKEL (reference sequence). Trimming removed 0 bases from V and 2 bases from J, with 3 bases in between. CDR3 sequence: CASSQDFTDTQYF. DNA of the CDR3: TGTGCCAGCAGCCAAGATTTCACAGATACGCAGTATTTT.

This clonotype was seen a few times. The chain couples TRBV5-1 to TRBJ2-1; possible D gene TRBD1, 6 bases. With 4 bases removed from V and 5 bases from J, the gap between germline ends came to 13 bases. This CDR3 is 14 amino acids long. The germline V gene has CDR1 SGHRS and CDR2 YFSETQ. CDR3 DNA sequence: TGCGCCAGCAGCAATCCAGGGGCCCACAATGAGCAGTTCTTC. It translates to CASSNPGAHNEQFF. Complete variable domain (other parts from reference TRBV5-1 and TRBJ2-1): KAGVTQTPRYLIKTRGQQVTLSCSPISGHRSVSWYQQTPGQGLQFLFEYFSETQRNKGNFPGRFSGRQFSNSRSEMNVSTLELGDSALYLCASSNPGAHNEQFFGPGTRLTVL.

This clonotype was found once. The V call is TRBV20-1, the J call TRBJ1-3; the D is unclear. The germline gives CDR1 DFQATT, CDR2 SNEGSKA (reference sequence). The CDR3 is made up of 13 amino acids. Trimming cost V 6 bases and J 0 bases, with 9 bases left between them. CDR3 in amino acids: CSAVQSSGNTIYF. The CDR3 DNA follows: TGCAGTGCGGTACAGAGCTCTGGAAACACCATATATTTT.

The V call is TRBV18, the J call TRBJ2-7, with 7 positions matching TRBD1. The CDR3 has 15 amino acids. Germline V lookup: CDR1 KGHSH, CDR2 LQKENI. The V gene end was trimmed by 3 bases and the J gene end by 0 bases; junction bases not matched to a gene: 5. CDR3 residues: CASSPTGTASYEQYF. The CDR3 nucleotides read TGTGCCAGCTCACCGACCGGGACAGCCTCCTACGAGCAGTACTTC.

The rearrangement joins TRBV4-1 to TRBJ2-7; D is ambiguous. The CDR3 runs 15 residues. Germline-derived CDR1 and CDR2 are MGHRA and YSYEKL. The V end was cut by 1 base, the J end by 2 bases, with 12 bases between. The CDR3 sequence: CASSQGRLAAYEQYF. In DNA, the CDR3 is TGCGCCAGCAGCCAAGGAAGACTTGCAGCCTACGAGCAGTACTTC.

Ten or more counts support this clonotype. V gene TRBV12-3 or TRBV12-4 combines with J gene TRBJ2-3; a possible D gene is TRBD2 (5 bases). V was clipped by 5 bases and J by 0 bases, with 18 bases between them. The CDR3 has 17 residues. The CDR3 coding sequence is TGTGCCAGCAGTCCGCTAGTCTCGCGGGCGAGCACAGATACGCAGTATTTT. This gives the protein CASSPLVSRASTDTQYF.

The sample holds a few counts of this clonotype. The chain is built from TRBV7-9 and TRBJ2-7; 12 bases match TRBD2. Losses at the gene ends were 6 bases for V and 6 bases for J; bases not matched to a gene: 15. The CDR3 runs 17 residues. Germline V gene data show CDR1 as SEHNR and CDR2 as FQNEAQ (reference sequence). CDR3 sequence (DNA): TGTGCCAGCAGTCATCCTAGCGGGAGGGCGTCCGATCGCGAGCAGTACTTC. Translated, it gives CASSHPSGRASDREQYF.

This clonotype occurred a few times. The chain carries TRBV27 and TRBJ2-1; 9 bases are shared with TRBD2. CDR1 MNHEY and CDR2 SMNVEV come from the germline V gene (reference sequence). CDR3 length equals 18 residues. The J segment lost 8 bases and the V segment lost 4 bases, leaving 18 bases of the junction unmatched. CDR3 protein: CASSSSMWSPGLAYEQFF. CDR3 DNA sequence: TGTGCCAGCAGTTCGTCCATGTGGAGTCCGGGACTAGCCTATGAGCAGTTCTTC.

V gene TRBV6-1 combines with J gene TRBJ1-5; TRBD1 aligns across 10 bases. This CDR3 region has 18 residues. Germline CDR1 and CDR2: MNHNS and SASEGT. Losses at the gene ends were 6 bases for V and 0 bases for J; bases not matched to a gene: 11. The CDR3 loop is CASRAGVGQGSSNQPQHF. CDR3 nucleotides: TGTGCCAGCAGAGCCGGGGTGGGACAGGGGAGTAGCAATCAGCCCCAGCATTTT.

This clonotype was seen a single time. V and J are TRBV20-1 and TRBJ2-3, with TRBD2 matching 7 bases. J lost 0 bases, V lost 4 bases, and 7 bases had no gene match. Germline CDR1 DFQATT, CDR2 SNEGSKA (reference sequence). This CDR3 contains 15 residues. This CDR3 is CSATAGRASTDTQYF. The DNA of the CDR3 is TGCAGTGCTACGGCAGGGAGGGCGAGCACAGATACGCAGTATTTT.

This chain joins TRBV12-3 or TRBV12-4 and TRBJ2-5, with 12 bases matching TRBD2. There are 15 residues in the CDR3. V was pared by 6 bases and J by 4 bases, with 6 bases of the junction left unmatched. The CDR3 nucleotides are TGTGCCAGCAGGACTAGCGGGAGTGGGGGAGAGACCCAGTACTTC. Amino acids: CASRTSGSGGETQYF.

J is TRBJ1-2 and V is TRBV27; D gene uncertain. V lost 3 bases and J lost 2, with 10 bases in between. The CDR3 extends over 14 amino acids. Germline values: CDR1 MNHEY, CDR2 SMNVEV (reference sequence). The CDR3 here is CASSLRLQNYGYTF. The CDR3 DNA is TGTGCCAGCAGTTTGAGGTTACAGAACTATGGCTACACCTTC.

This chain connects TRBV21-1 to TRBJ2-7; the table names TRBD1, a call not compared with the DNA. TRBV21-1 is a pseudogene locus. The CDR3 is 16 residues long. The CDR3 DNA reads as TGTGCCAGCAGCGTGTTCTCGACAGGGCCCGCCTACGAGCAGTACTTC. It encodes CASSVFSTGPAYEQYF.

The chain has TRBV24-1 and TRBJ2-7; TRBD1 matches 9 bases. With V trimmed by 9 bases and J by 6 bases, 11 bases remained unmatched. CDR1 is KGHDR, CDR2 SFDVKD, per germline. The CDR3 covers 14 residues. DNA of the CDR3: TGTGCCACCGGCCCGGGACAGGGTGATTCCGAGCAGTACTTC. It codes for CATGPGQGDSEQYF.

The chain employs TRBV9 and TRBJ2-1; D remains unclear. The germline V gene encodes CDR1 SGDLS and CDR2 YYNGEE. The CDR3 covers 14 residues. V dropped 0 bases and J dropped 2 bases, with 6 bases sitting between them. Here the CDR3 reads CASSVGSTYNEQFF. The CDR3 DNA follows: TGTGCCAGCAGCGTAGGCTCTACCTACAATGAGCAGTTCTTC.

CDR3 nucleotides: TGCAGTGCCAGCACCGGGACTAGCGGGAACCTATTTCGTGAGCAGTTCTTC. It codes for CSASTGTSGNLFREQFF. J is TRBJ2-1 and V is TRBV20-1; the match to TRBD2 covers 13 bases. Germline V CDR1 and CDR2: DFQATT, SNEGSKA (reference sequence). With 6 bases clipped from V and 9 bases from J, the junction kept 17 bases outside the gene matches. The CDR3 is made up of 17 amino acids.

In this sample, this clonotype turned up a few times. The chain couples TRBV6-5 to TRBJ2-1; 8 nucleotides line up with TRBD2. Germline CDR1 and CDR2: MNHEY and SVGAGI. V shed 0 bases and J 4 bases; nucleotides not matched to a gene: 8. CDR3 length: 17 amino acids. CDR3 loop: CASSYSFSGSRYNEQFF. The DNA of the CDR3 is TGTGCCAGCAGTTACTCGTTCAGCGGGAGCCGATACAATGAGCAGTTCTTC.

This chain links TRBV12-3 or TRBV12-4 with TRBJ1-5; 10 bases align to TRBD1. The J segment lost 5 bases and the V segment lost 1 base, leaving 17 bases of the junction unmatched. CDR3 length equals 20 residues. Here the CDR3 reads CASSLGVVGWDRGRDQPQHF. The DNA for the CDR3 is TGTGCCAGCAGTTTAGGGGTGGTGGGCTGGGACAGGGGAAGGGATCAGCCCCAGCATTTT.

The J gene is TRBJ2-1, the V gene TRBV5-5, with a possible D match to TRBD2 (6 bases). CDR1 is SGHKS and CDR2 is YYEKEE in the germline V gene (reference sequence). V lost 3 bases and J 10 bases, leaving 23 bases between the germline ends. This CDR3 comprises 16 residues. As DNA, the CDR3 is TGTGCCAGCAGCTGGGCCCGGGACTTTGGCCTGGGGGAGCAGTTCTTC. Protein sequence: CASSWARDFGLGEQFF.

This clonotype turned up a few times. V gene TRBV2 combines with J gene TRBJ2-7; D is ambiguous. This CDR3 comprises 17 residues. V dropped 11 bases and J dropped 0 bases, with 26 bases sitting between them. Germline V gives CDR1 SNHLY, CDR2 FYNNEI. CDR3 coding DNA: TGTGCCGGCGCCACCCTTCCCGGGCCTGTCGACTCCTACGAGCAGTACTTC. Its translation: CAGATLPGPVDSYEQYF. The full variable domain, its missing parts supplied by reference TRBV2 and TRBJ2-7, is EPEVTQTPSHQVTQMGQEVILRCVPISNHLYFYWYRQILGQKVEFLVSFYNNEISEKSEIFDDQFSVERPDGSNFTLKIRSTKLEDSAMYFCAGATLPGPVDSYEQYFGPGTRLTVT.

This clonotype turned up a few times. The CDR3 DNA is TGTGCCAGCAGTCCCTTCGGCTCTGGAAACACCATATATTTT. Its translation: CASSPFGSGNTIYF. V usage is TRBV27 and J usage is TRBJ1-3; D not resolved. Germline V gives CDR1 MNHEY, CDR2 SMNVEV (reference sequence). Trimming took 5 bases from V and 0 from J, leaving 8 bases between them. There are 14 residues in the CDR3.